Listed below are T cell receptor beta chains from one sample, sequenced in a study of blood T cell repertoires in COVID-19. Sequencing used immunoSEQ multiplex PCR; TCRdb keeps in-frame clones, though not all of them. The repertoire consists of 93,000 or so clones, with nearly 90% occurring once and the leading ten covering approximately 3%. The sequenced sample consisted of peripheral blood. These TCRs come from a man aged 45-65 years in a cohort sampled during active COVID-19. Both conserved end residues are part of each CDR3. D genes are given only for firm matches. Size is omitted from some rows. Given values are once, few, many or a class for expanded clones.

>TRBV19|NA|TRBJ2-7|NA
TGTGCCAGTAGTATAGCTCCCGACTTGGGCTACGAGCAGTACTTC
CASSIAPDLGYEQYF
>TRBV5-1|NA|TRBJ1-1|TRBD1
TGCGCCAGCAGCTCCCGACAGGGGGCCCAAGCTTTCTTT
CASSSRQGAQAFF
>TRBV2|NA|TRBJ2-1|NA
TGTGCCAGCGACAGAACCTACAATGAGCAGTTCTTC
CASDRTYNEQFF
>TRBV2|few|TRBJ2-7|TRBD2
TGTGCCAGCAGTGAGGGAGGGATCCACTCCTACGAGCAGTACTTC
CASSEGGIHSYEQYF
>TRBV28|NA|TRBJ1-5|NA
TGTGCCAGTTTAAGGACACCCAATCAGCCCCAGCATTTT
CASLRTPNQPQHF
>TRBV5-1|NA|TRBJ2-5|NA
TGCGCCAGCAGCTTGGGACTAACTCAAGAGACCCAGTACTTC
CASSLGLTQETQYF
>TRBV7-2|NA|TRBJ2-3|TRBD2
TGTGCCAGCAGCTTAGCGCGGACTAGCGGGGGAGATACGCAGTATTTT
CASSLARTSGGDTQYF
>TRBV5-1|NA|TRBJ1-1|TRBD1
TGCGCCAGCAGCTTGGCGGGACAGGCGAACACTGAAGCTTTCTTT
CASSLAGQANTEAFF
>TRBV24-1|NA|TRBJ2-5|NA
TGTGCCACCAGTGACCCAGGGGAGGGGGTAGTGGCCCAGTACTTC
CATSDPGEGVVAQYF
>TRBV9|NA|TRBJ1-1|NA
TGTGCCAGCAGCGTCGCCGGGACAAGAGCGACTGAAGCTTTCTTT
CASSVAGTRATEAFF
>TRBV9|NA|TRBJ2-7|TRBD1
TGTGCCAGCAGCGTAGAGGGGACAGAGTCCTACGAGCAGTACTTC
CASSVEGTESYEQYF
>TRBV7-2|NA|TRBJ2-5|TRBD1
TGTGCCAGCAGGAAAGAGGCAGGGGGAGAGACCCAGTACTTC
CASRKEAGGETQYF
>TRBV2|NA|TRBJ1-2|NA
TGTGCCAGCACTCTCGAAGCAGGGATAGGATCTGGCTACACCTTC
CASTLEAGIGSGYTF
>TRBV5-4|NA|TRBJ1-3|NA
TGTGCCAGCAGCTTAAGGGGCTCTGGAAACACCATATATTTT
CASSLRGSGNTIYF
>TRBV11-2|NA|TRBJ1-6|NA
TGTGCCAGCAGCCCGGGACACGGGCCTTTTTCCCTCCACTTT
CASSPGHGPFSLHF
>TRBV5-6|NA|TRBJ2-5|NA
TGTGCCAGCAGCCCCAGGGCCGGTCGTGGAGAGACCCAGTACTTC
CASSPRAGRGETQYF
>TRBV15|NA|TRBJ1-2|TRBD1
TGTGCCACCAGCAGGGGACAGGGGACCCGCTATGGCTACACCTTC
CATSRGQGTRYGYTF
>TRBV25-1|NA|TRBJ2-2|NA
TGTGCCAGCAGGCGGGGACAGCCAAACACCGGGGAGCTGTTTTTT
CASRRGQPNTGELFF
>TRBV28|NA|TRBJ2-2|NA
TGTGCCAGCAGTTTATCAAGCCCCGGGGAGCTGTTTTTT
CASSLSSPGELFF
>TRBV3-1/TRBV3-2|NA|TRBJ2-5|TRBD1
TGTGCCAGCAGCATACAGGGGGCGGGGGCGGTCCAGACCCAGTACTTC
CASSIQGAGAVQTQYF
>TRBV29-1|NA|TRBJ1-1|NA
TGCAGCGTTGTTGTCACCGCCGGGACTGAAGCTTTCTTT
CSVVVTAGTEAFF
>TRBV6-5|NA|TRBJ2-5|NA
TGTGCCAGCAGTCTCGGAGGGGGCTTCGGGACCCAGTACTTC
CASSLGGGFGTQYF
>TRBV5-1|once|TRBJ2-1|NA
TGCGCCAGCAGCTTGGTAGGGGGGGCCTACAATGAGCAGTTCTTC
CASSLVGGAYNEQFF
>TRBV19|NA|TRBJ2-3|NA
TGTGCCAGTAGTACAACCACAGGGGATACGCAGTATTTT
CASSTTTGDTQYF
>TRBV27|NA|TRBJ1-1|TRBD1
TGTGCCAGCAGGGCATCAGGGGGCGCGGGGACTGAAGCTTTCTTT
CASRASGGAGTEAFF
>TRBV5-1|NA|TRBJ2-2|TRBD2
TGCGCCAGCAGCTTAATGTATGGTAGCGGGGAGCTCACCGGGGAGCTGTTTTTT
CASSLMYGSGELTGELFF
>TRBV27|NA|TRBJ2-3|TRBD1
TGTGCCAGCAGTTTCACAGGGGGACTCGGCACAGATACGCAGTATTTT
CASSFTGGLGTDTQYF
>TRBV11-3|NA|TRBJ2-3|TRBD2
TGTGCCAGCAGCCAACCCCTAGCGGGGGAGTCAGATACGCAGTATTTT
CASSQPLAGESDTQYF
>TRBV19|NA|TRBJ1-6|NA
TGTGCCACCTCGAGGGACACAAGTTCACCCCTCCACTTT
CATSRDTSSPLHF
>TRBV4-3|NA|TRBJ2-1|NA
TGCGCCAGCAGCCTGGGGACTGAGAATGAGCAGTTCTTC
CASSLGTENEQFF
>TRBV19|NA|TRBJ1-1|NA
TGTGCCAGTAGCGTCCGGGATGAAGCTTTCTTT
CASSVRDEAFF
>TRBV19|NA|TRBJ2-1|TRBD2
TGTGCCAGTTTCGGGACTAGCGGGGGGGTTAGTGAGCAGTTCTTC
CASFGTSGGVSEQFF
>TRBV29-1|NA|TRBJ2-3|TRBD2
TGCAGCGGCATGACTAGCGGGGCTGTAACAGATACGCAGTATTTT
CSGMTSGAVTDTQYF
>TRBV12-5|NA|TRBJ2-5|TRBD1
TGTGCTAGTGCTGTACAGGGGAAAGAGACCCAGTACTTC
CASAVQGKETQYF
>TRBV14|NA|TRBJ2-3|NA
TGTGCCAGCAGCCACAAAGGTCGGGGGATGGATACGCAGTATTTT
CASSHKGRGMDTQYF
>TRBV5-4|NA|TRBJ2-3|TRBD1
TGTGCCAGCAGCATGACAGGGGACCCTCGGGATACGCAGTATTTT
CASSMTGDPRDTQYF
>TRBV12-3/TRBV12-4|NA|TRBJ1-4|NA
TGTGCCAGCAGGGGGCGAGAAAAACTGTTTTTT
CASRGREKLFF
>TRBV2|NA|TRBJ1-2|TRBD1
TGTGCCAGCACAGGGGGGCCGGGGGGCTACACCTTC
CASTGGPGGYTF
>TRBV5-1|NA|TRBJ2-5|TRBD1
TGCGCCAGCTCACAAACCGCAGGGGGCGAAGAGACCCAGTACTTC
CASSQTAGGEETQYF
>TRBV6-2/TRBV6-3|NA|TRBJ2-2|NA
TGTGCCAGCAGCTCCCCCCGGTCTAGTTACACCGGGGAGCTGTTTTTT
CASSSPRSSYTGELFF
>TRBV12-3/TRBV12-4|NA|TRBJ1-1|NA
TGTGCCAGCAGCCGTACTGAAGCTTTCTTT
CASSRTEAFF
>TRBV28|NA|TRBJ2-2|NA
TGTGCCAGCATCAACTCAGGGTACGGGGAGCTGTTTTTT
CASINSGYGELFF
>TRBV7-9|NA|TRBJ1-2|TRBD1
TGTGCCAGCAGCCCCCAGGACAGGGGTGGCTACACCTTC
CASSPQDRGGYTF
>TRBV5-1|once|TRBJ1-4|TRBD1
TGCGCCAGCAGCTTCGGACAGGCAACTAATGAAAAACTGTTTTTT
CASSFGQATNEKLFF
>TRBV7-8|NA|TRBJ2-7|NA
TGTGCCAGCAGCTTGACAGACTTGGGCTCCTACGAGCAGTACTTC
CASSLTDLGSYEQYF
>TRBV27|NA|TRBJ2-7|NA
TGTGCCAGCAGAAGAAGCTTTTGGTACGAGCAGTACTTC
CASRRSFWYEQYF
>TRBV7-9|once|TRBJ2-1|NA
TGTGCCAGCAGCTTACAGGGCAATGAGCAGTTCTTC
CASSLQGNEQFF
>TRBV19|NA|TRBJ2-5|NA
TGTGCCAGTAGTATAGAGTGGGGGCGAGGCGGGACCCAGTACTTC
CASSIEWGRGGTQYF
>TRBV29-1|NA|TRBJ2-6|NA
TGCAGCGTTGGGGTACTACAGGGAATAAACTCTGGGGCCAACGTCCTGACTTTC
CSVGVLQGINSGANVLTF
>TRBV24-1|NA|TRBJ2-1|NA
TGTGCCACCAGTGACCCTCTCTCCTACAATGAGCAGTTCTTC
CATSDPLSYNEQFF
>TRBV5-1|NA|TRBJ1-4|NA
TGCGCCAGCAGCTCGGGACGGGAGAGCGAAAAACTGTTTTTT
CASSSGRESEKLFF
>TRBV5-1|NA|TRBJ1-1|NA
TGCGCCAGCAGCTTGGGACAGGAGAACACTGAAGCTTTCTTT
CASSLGQENTEAFF
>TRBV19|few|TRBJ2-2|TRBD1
TGTGCCAGTATCAGGACAGGGCTCACCGGGGAGCTGTTTTTT
CASIRTGLTGELFF
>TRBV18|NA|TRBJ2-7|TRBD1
TGTGCCAGCTCACCAAACAGGGGGCACTCCTACGAGCAGTACTTC
CASSPNRGHSYEQYF
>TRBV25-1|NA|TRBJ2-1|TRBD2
TGTGCCAGCAGTGCCCTAGCGGGGGTGATCAATGAGCAGTTCTTC
CASSALAGVINEQFF
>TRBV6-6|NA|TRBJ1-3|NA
TGTGCCAGCAGCCCTATAGGAAACACCATATATTTT
CASSPIGNTIYF